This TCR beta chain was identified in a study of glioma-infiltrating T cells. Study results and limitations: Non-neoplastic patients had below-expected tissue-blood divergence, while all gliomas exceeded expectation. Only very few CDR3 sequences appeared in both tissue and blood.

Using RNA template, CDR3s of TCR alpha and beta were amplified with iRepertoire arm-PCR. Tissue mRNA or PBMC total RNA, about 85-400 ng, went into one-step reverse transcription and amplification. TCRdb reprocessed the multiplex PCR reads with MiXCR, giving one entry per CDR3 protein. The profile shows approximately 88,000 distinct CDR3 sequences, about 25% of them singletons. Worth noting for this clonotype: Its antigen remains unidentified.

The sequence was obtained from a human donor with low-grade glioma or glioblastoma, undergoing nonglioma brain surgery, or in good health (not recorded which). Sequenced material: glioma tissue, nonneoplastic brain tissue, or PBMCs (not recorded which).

DNA of the CDR3: TGTGCCAGCAGCCGGGACAGTTACACTGAAGCTTTCTTT. Translation: CASSRDSYTEAFF. This rearrangement joins TRBV5-4 to TRBJ1-1, with 7 positions matching TRBD1. J was trimmed by 3 bases and V by 4 bases; bases with no gene match: 3. Germline V gene data show CDR1 as SGHNT and CDR2 as YYREEE (reference sequence). The CDR3 is 13 amino acids.